Only a few counts were recorded for the clone carrying this TCR beta chain. What it binds is unknown. This sample is part of a study of T cell repertoires in cytomegalovirus infection. Trimming removed 5 bases from V and 2 bases from J, with 7 bases in between. The CDR3 extends over 12 amino acids. TCRdb passed the reads through MiXCR, listing each CDR3 protein once. The sample has over 95,000 distinct CDR3 sequences; 30% to 35% are singletons. The chain uses TRBV12-3 or TRBV12-4 and TRBJ2-7, with D uncertain. This specimen was CD8+ T cells from cultured PBMCs, taken from culture after CMV antigen stimulation. The clonotype was recovered from a human donor in good health (CMV status not recorded). Some clones in this sample may be carry-over from other donors' samples. In nucleotides, the CDR3 is TGTGCCAGCAGTAACCGGGCCTACGAGCAGTACTTC. It translates to CASSNRAYEQYF.